This TCR beta chain came from a study of blood T cell repertoires in COVID-19. The assay was immunoSEQ multiplex PCR, and TCRdb's table has in-frame clones only and misses some. In the table there are 150,000 to 200,000 clones, around three quarters of which are singletons. Allocation to cohorts depended on clinical history reported by the participants. V was cut by 3 bases and J by 0 bases, with 6 bases left in between. Germline V CDR1 and CDR2: MDHEN, SYDVKM. The CDR3 extends over 15 amino acids. The chain couples TRBV28 to TRBJ1-6; D gene unclear. Sequencing used PBMCs or T cells enriched from blood (not recorded which). The TCR was taken from a woman between 50 and 59 years old with acute COVID-19. CDR3 nucleotide sequence: TGTGCCAGCAGTTTCTACGGCTCCTATAATTCACCCCTCCACTTT. This encodes CASSFYGSYNSPLHF. Full variable domain (outside the CDR3, taken from reference TRBV28 and TRBJ1-6): DVKVTQSSRYLVKRTGEKVFLECVQDMDHENMFWYRQDPGLGLRLIYFSYDVKMKEKGDIPEGYSVSREKKERFSLILESASTNQTSMYLCASSFYGSYNSPLHFGNGTRLTVT.